The entry that follows covers one T cell receptor (beta chain) sequence. These data originate in a study of blood T cell repertoires in COVID-19. Sequencing used immunoSEQ multiplex PCR; TCRdb keeps in-frame clones, though not all of them. The sample holds more than 90,000 clones, about 80% seen once. The CDR3 has 15 amino acids. CDR1 is SGHTA and CDR2 is FQGNSA in the germline V gene. V was clipped by 3 bases and J by 4 bases, with 15 bases between them. Sequenced input: peripheral blood. The V gene is TRBV7-2, the J gene TRBJ1-2; D is perhaps TRBD1 (6 bases). The source is a man older than 75 with acute or convalescent COVID-19. The CDR3 reads CASSFFKGDGYGYTF. Written as DNA, the CDR3 is TGTGCCAGCAGCTTTTTCAAGGGGGATGGCTATGGCTACACCTTC.